Listed below are T cell receptor beta chains from one sample, sequenced in a study of CD8 T cells in Susac syndrome. TCRdb recomputed calls from the immunoSEQ multiplex PCR reads with MiXCR, one row per CDR3 protein. The sample carries 140,000 to 150,000 distinct CDR3 sequences, around 94% recorded once. The material sequenced was CD4+ T cells from PBMCs. The receptors originated from a human donor in good health. Both conserved end residues are part of each CDR3. A D gene is named only where the DNA matches it firmly. Clone size is given for some rows only: seen once, a few or many times, or a class if the clone is expanded.

v_call	clone_size	j_call	d_call	cdr3_nt	cdr3_aa
TRBV29-1	-	TRBJ1-1	-	TGCAGCGTTGAGAAGGGGCGAAACACTGAAGCTTTCTTT	CSVEKGRNTEAFF
TRBV20-1	once	TRBJ1-4	-	TGCAGTGCTCCGACTAATGAAAAACTGTTTTTT	CSAPTNEKLFF
TRBV30	-	TRBJ2-3	-	TGTGCCTCGAGCCCCAGCGAGGATACGCAGTATTTT	CASSPSEDTQYF
TRBV19	once	TRBJ1-1	TRBD1	TGTGCCAGTAGGACACCCGGGACAGGGGGCACTGGGACTGAAGCTTTCTTT	CASRTPGTGGTGTEAFF
TRBV6-4	-	TRBJ2-3	TRBD1	TGTGCCAGCAGTGACTCGACAGGGGGCGCAGATACGCAGTATTTT	CASSDSTGGADTQYF
TRBV3-1	-	TRBJ2-7	-	TGTGCCAGCAGCAGCTCGGTGTACGAGCAGTACTTC	CASSSSVYEQYF
TRBV29-1	-	TRBJ2-1	TRBD2	TGCAGCGCCCTCCCACTAGCGGGAGGGCCCTATGAGCAGTTCTTC	CSALPLAGGPYEQFF
TRBV7-2	-	TRBJ1-4	-	TGTGCCAGCAGCTTAGGTTCCAAGTCTGAAAAACTGTTTTTT	CASSLGSKSEKLFF
TRBV24-1	-	TRBJ2-3	TRBD2	TGTGCCACCAGTGATTCCTGGGGTAGCGGGAAAGGGGACCAGTGGGATACGCAGTATTTT	CATSDSWGSGKGDQWDTQYF
TRBV18	-	TRBJ1-2	-	TGTGCCAGCTCACCACACCCCGGGGAAGGCTACACCTTC	CASSPHPGEGYTF
TRBV30	-	TRBJ1-2	TRBD1	TGTGCCTGGAGGCCCAAGCCGGGGACAGGCTATGGCTACACCTTC	CAWRPKPGTGYGYTF
TRBV20-1	-	TRBJ2-3	-	TGCAGTGCTAGAGACACAGGACCCCTGGACACAGATACGCAGTATTTT	CSARDTGPLDTDTQYF
TRBV27	once	TRBJ1-1	-	TGTGCCAGCGGCAGATGGAACACTGAAGCTTTCTTT	CASGRWNTEAFF
TRBV7-2	-	TRBJ2-3	-	TGTGCCAGCAGCTCGACTCCACCACCCTCGGGGGCGCAGTATTTT	CASSSTPPPSGAQYF
TRBV12-3/TRBV12-4	-	TRBJ2-4	-	TGTGCCAGCACTATTTGGGGGTCGGCGGGGAAAAACATTCAGTACTTC	CASTIWGSAGKNIQYF
TRBV5-1	-	TRBJ1-1	TRBD1	TGCGCCAGCAGCTTGGTGGGACAGGGGAACACTGAAGCTTTCTTT	CASSLVGQGNTEAFF
TRBV6-1	-	TRBJ1-4	-	TGTGCCAGCAGTGAATTGACACGCGTTTTTAATGAAAAACTGTTTTTT	CASSELTRVFNEKLFF
TRBV6-5	-	TRBJ2-7	-	TGTGCCAGCAGTTTCGGGGCAACCTACGAGCAGTACTTC	CASSFGATYEQYF
TRBV5-1	-	TRBJ2-3	-	TGCGCCAGCAGCTCCCAAGCCGGAGCTAGCACAGATACGCAGTATTTT	CASSSQAGASTDTQYF
TRBV7-9	-	TRBJ1-5	-	TGTGCCAGCAGCCCCAACGGAGGAGGTCAGCCCCAGCATTTT	CASSPNGGGQPQHF
TRBV14	-	TRBJ2-1	-	TGTGCCAGCAGCCCGAAGTGGGGTGGACACCGGGAGCAGTTCTTC	CASSPKWGGHREQFF
TRBV3-1	-	TRBJ2-7	TRBD1	TGTGCCAGCAGCCCGACTCACCTGACAGGGCGGTACGAGCAGTACTTC	CASSPTHLTGRYEQYF
TRBV6-5	-	TRBJ2-2	TRBD1	TGTGCCAGCAGTTTCGACGACAGGGGGCCCAACACCGGGGAGCTGTTTTTT	CASSFDDRGPNTGELFF
TRBV27	-	TRBJ2-3	-	TGTGCCAGCAGTTTATCGGGGGGGCTCTCTGGGACAGATACGCAGTATTTT	CASSLSGGLSGTDTQYF
TRBV5-1	-	TRBJ1-5	TRBD1	TGCGCCAGCAGCAGTACAGGGGGGATGGATCAGCCCCAGCATTTT	CASSSTGGMDQPQHF
TRBV27	once	TRBJ2-3	-	TGTGCCAGCAGTTTATTCCCGGGGCTTAGCACAGATACGCAGTATTTT	CASSLFPGLSTDTQYF
TRBV20-1	-	TRBJ1-5	-	TGCAGTGCTAGAGAGGCATTTAGCAATCAGCCCCAGCATTTT	CSAREAFSNQPQHF
TRBV13	few	TRBJ2-6	-	TGTGCCAGCAGGCGTGGGTTTGGGGCCAACGTCCTGACTTTC	CASRRGFGANVLTF
TRBV5-1	-	TRBJ2-2	-	TGCGCCAGCAGCGCTGGACATACGAACACCGGGGAGCTGTTTTTT	CASSAGHTNTGELFF
TRBV7-2	few	TRBJ2-2	-	TGTGCCAGCAGCTTTACCAACATTAACACCGGGGAGCTGTTTTTT	CASSFTNINTGELFF
TRBV30	-	TRBJ1-6	TRBD1	TGTGCCTGGAGGTCTTTCGGGACAGGGGGAGATTCACCCCTCCACTTT	CAWRSFGTGGDSPLHF
TRBV29-1	-	TRBJ1-2	-	TGCAGCGTTGAAGGGGGGAGTGGCTACACCTTC	CSVEGGSGYTF
TRBV30	-	TRBJ1-4	-	TGTGCCTGGAGTGCGGCACCCTACGAAAAACTGTTTTTT	CAWSAAPYEKLFF
TRBV5-1	-	TRBJ1-4	-	TGCGCCAGCAGCTTGGGGGGAAGTAATGAAAAACTGTTTTTT	CASSLGGSNEKLFF
TRBV11-2	-	TRBJ2-1	TRBD2	TGTGCCACCGGGGGGAGAACCTACAATGAGCAGTTCTTC	CATGGRTYNEQFF
TRBV12-3/TRBV12-4	-	TRBJ2-1	TRBD2	TGTGCCAGCAGTCCTTTCTGGACTAGCGTCTACAATGAGCAGTTCTTC	CASSPFWTSVYNEQFF
TRBV5-6	-	TRBJ1-2	TRBD1	TGTGCCAGCAGCCGGGGACAGGGAAGTGGCTACACCTTC	CASSRGQGSGYTF
TRBV7-9	-	TRBJ2-1	TRBD2	TGTGCCAGCAGTACGGGACTAGCGGTTGCACGGGGCAAGCAGTTCTTC	CASSTGLAVARGKQFF
TRBV6-1	-	TRBJ1-1	-	TGTGCCAGCAGACGATACCGGGACACCCTATTGAACACTGAAGCTTTCTTT	CASRRYRDTLLNTEAFF
TRBV3-1	-	TRBJ1-1	-	TGTGCCAGCAGCCCCCCCGGACACCCAGGGACTGAAGCTTTCTTT	CASSPPGHPGTEAFF
TRBV6-4	-	TRBJ2-3	-	TGTGCCAGCAGGCCCCGATGCACAGATACGCAGTATTTT	CASRPRCTDTQYF